The 24 T cell receptor beta chains below come from one sample, sequenced in a study of cytomegalovirus exposure and HLA in healthy donors. Primers for the PCR totalled 60 Vbeta and 13 Jbeta. The repertoire was sequenced with immunoSEQ multiplex PCR; TCRdb's copy has only in-frame clones and lacks some. The data show fewer than 70,000 clones, 55% to 75% seen once. The sequencing sample was made of PBMCs. These receptors were taken from a woman in her 30s in good health and CMV-seronegative.

This chain connects TRBV27 to TRBJ2-1, with 7 bases aligning to TRBD2. Germline values: CDR1 MNHEY, CDR2 SMNVEV (reference sequence). With 3 bases clipped from V and 6 bases from J, the junction kept 8 bases outside the gene matches. The CDR3 length is 15 residues. The CDR3 DNA sequence: TGTGCCAGCAGTTTCCCGGGACTACCCCCCAATGAGCAGTTCTTC. Encoded protein: CASSFPGLPPNEQFF.

This chain links TRBV7-9 with TRBJ1-1, with D unclear. Germline V lookup: CDR1 SEHNR, CDR2 FQNEAQ (reference sequence). The germline V and J ends were trimmed by 2 bases and 1 base, with 11 bases remaining between them. The CDR3 loop spans 15 amino acids. CDR3 DNA: TGTGCCAGCAGCTTAACTGGGCAGGCGAACACTGAAGCTTTCTTT. This gives the protein CASSLTGQANTEAFF. Variable domain in full (rest from reference TRBV7-9 and TRBJ1-1): DTGVSQNPRHKITKRGQNVTFRCDPISEHNRLYWYRQTLGQGPEFLTYFQNEAQLEKSRLLSDRFSAERPKGSFSTLEIQRTEQGDSAMYLCASSLTGQANTEAFFGQGTRLTVV.

The chain couples TRBV9 to TRBJ1-2; D might be TRBD1 (5 bases). The CDR3 is 16 residues long. CDR1 is SGDLS, CDR2 YYNGEE, per germline. The V end lost 0 bases, the J end lost 2 bases, and 14 bases lay between the germline ends. DNA for the CDR3: TGTGCCAGCAGCGTAGAGGGCAGGGCGGTGAACTATGGCTACACCTTC. Its protein product is CASSVEGRAVNYGYTF.

The V gene is TRBV29-1, the J gene TRBJ1-1; D might be TRBD1 (5 bases). Looked up from germline, CDR1 is SQVTM and CDR2 is ANQGSEA. The germline V and J ends were trimmed by 7 bases and 0 bases, with 12 bases remaining between them. The CDR3 contains 13 residues. The CDR3: CSGTGHLNTEAFF. CDR3 nucleotides: TGCAGCGGGACCGGACACCTGAACACTGAAGCTTTCTTT.

In its sample, this clone was seen a few times. The chain employs TRBV5-1 and TRBJ2-3; the match to TRBD2 covers 12 bases. The germline CDR1 and CDR2 sequences are SGHRS and YFSETQ. CDR3 length: 15 amino acids. Germline trimming cut 4 bases from V and 5 bases from J; bases unmatched to any gene: 5. CDR3 coding DNA: TGCGCCAGCAGCCCTAGCGGGGGGGCGATAGATACGCAGTATTTT. Translating it yields CASSPSGGAIDTQYF.

The chain employs TRBV5-1 and TRBJ2-3; 8 nucleotides line up with TRBD1. Trimming cost V 5 bases and J 3 bases; bases outside gene matches: 5. CDR1 is SGHRS and CDR2 is YFSETQ in the germline V gene. The CDR3 covers 14 residues. The CDR3 reads CASSNRQGTDTQYF. The CDR3 DNA reads TGCGCCAGCAGTAATCGACAGGGGACAGATACGCAGTATTTT.

The gene calls are TRBV6-5 and TRBJ2-7; the D is unclear. Trimming shortened V by 6 bases and J by 0 bases, and 9 bases separated the two germline ends. CDR1 is MNHEY and CDR2 is SVGAGI in the germline V gene. CDR3 length equals 13 residues. CDR3 in DNA: TGTGCCAGCAGGGCTTATACCTCCTACGAGCAGTACTTC. This gives the protein CASRAYTSYEQYF.

As DNA, the CDR3 is TGTGCCAGCAGCGTAGCTCCGGGGGTCGAGCAGTACTTC. It translates to CASSVAPGVEQYF. The chain has TRBV9 and TRBJ2-7, with a tentative D call TRBD2 (6 bases). Trimming removed 0 bases from V and 6 bases from J, with 10 bases in between. The CDR3 totals 13 residues. Germline CDR1 and CDR2: SGDLS and YYNGEE.

The rearrangement joins TRBV27 to TRBJ1-5; a weak D match, TRBD1 (6 bases). V lost 8 bases to trimming and J lost 4 bases, with 24 bases between them. The CDR3 spans 17 residues. The germline V gene encodes CDR1 MNHEY and CDR2 SMNVEV (reference sequence). Here the CDR3 reads CASSGGPAGTQNQPQHF. Written as DNA, the CDR3 is TGTGCCAGCTCGGGGGGGCCCGCCGGGACACAAAATCAGCCCCAGCATTTT.

V gene TRBV30 combines with J gene TRBJ1-2; TRBD1 agrees at 8 bases. The CDR3 is 15 residues long. J was trimmed by 4 bases and V by 1 base; bases with no gene match: 8. CDR1 GTSNPN and CDR2 SVGIG come from the germline V gene (reference sequence). The CDR3 protein is CAWSAPRDRIYGYTF. The CDR3 DNA reads TGTGCCTGGAGTGCTCCTCGGGACAGGATCTATGGCTACACCTTC.

This chain joins TRBV2 and TRBJ2-1, with D uncertain. CDR1 and CDR2 (germline): SNHLY, FYNNEI. Trimming pared 8 bases from V and 2 bases from J, leaving 13 bases between. The CDR3 is 14 amino acids. CDR3 DNA sequence: TGTGCCAGCCAGACGCTAGTGCCCTACAATGAGCAGTTCTTC. Amino acid sequence: CASQTLVPYNEQFF.

This clone was counted a few times. The chain is built from TRBV28 and TRBJ2-7; D possibly corresponds to TRBD1 (6 bases). V was trimmed by 3 bases and J by 9 bases, leaving 21 bases between them. Germline CDR1 and CDR2: MDHEN and SYDVKM. The CDR3 contains 15 residues. The CDR3 region is CASSFRSQGHSAQYF. In DNA form, the CDR3 reads TGTGCCAGCAGTTTCAGGTCCCAGGGACATTCAGCGCAGTACTTC.

This chain joins TRBV18 and TRBJ2-7, with TRBD1 matching over 7 bases. Germline CDR1 and CDR2: KGHSH and LQKENI. The length of the CDR3 is 15 residues. V lost 2 bases to trimming and J lost 0 bases; unmatched junction nucleotides: 4. CDR3 nucleotide sequence: TGTGCCAGCTCACCAGACAGGGCAAGCTCCTACGAGCAGTACTTC. It codes for CASSPDRASSYEQYF.

The V gene is TRBV7-2, the J gene TRBJ2-5, with TRBD1 matching 7 bases. The CDR3 covers 15 residues. In germline, CDR1 is SGHTA, CDR2 FQGNSA. J gave up 2 bases and V 1 base, and 4 bases lay outside the gene matches. The CDR3 sequence: CASSLDRGIQETQYF. DNA of the CDR3: TGTGCCAGCAGCTTAGACAGGGGAATACAAGAGACCCAGTACTTC. Full variable domain (outside the CDR3, taken from reference TRBV7-2 and TRBJ2-5): GAGVSQSPSNKVTEKGKDVELRCDPISGHTALYWYRQSLGQGLEFLIYFQGNSAPDKSGLPSDRFSAERTGGSVSTLTIQRTQQEDSAVYLCASSLDRGIQETQYFGPGTRLLVL.

The chain joins TRBV15 to TRBJ2-5; D call uncertain. The germline V and J ends were trimmed by 0 bases and 2 bases, with 10 bases remaining between them. CDR3 length: 15 amino acids. Germline V gene data show CDR1 as LNHNV and CDR2 as YYDKDF (reference sequence). The CDR3 is CATSRDDQEQETQYF. CDR3 DNA sequence: TGTGCCACCAGCAGAGATGACCAGGAACAAGAGACCCAGTACTTC.

The rearrangement joins TRBV5-1 to TRBJ2-3; 10 bases map to TRBD2. The germline V gene has CDR1 SGHRS and CDR2 YFSETQ. CDR3 length equals 15 residues. V dropped 1 base and J dropped 5; count of bases not matched to a gene: 4. The CDR3 region has the DNA TGCGCCAGCAGCTTGCAAGCGGGGGGGCAAGATACGCAGTATTTT. It yields the protein CASSLQAGGQDTQYF.

This chain uses TRBV6-1 with TRBJ2-7, with D perhaps matching TRBD1 (6 bases). V lost 1 base to trimming and J lost 2 bases, with 12 bases between them. The CDR3 runs 15 residues. In germline, CDR1 is MNHNS, CDR2 SASEGT. The CDR3 region has the DNA TGTGCCAGCAGTGAAGAGGGGGATGCTACCTACGAGCAGTACTTC. This gives the protein CASSEEGDATYEQYF.

The chain recombines TRBV30 with TRBJ1-2; a weak D match, TRBD1 (6 bases). CDR3 length: 14 amino acids. The germline CDR1 and CDR2 sequences are GTSNPN and SVGIG (reference sequence). V was pared by 0 bases and J by 4 bases, with 12 bases between. The CDR3 sequence is CAWSVTLGGYGYTF. CDR3 DNA sequence: TGTGCCTGGAGTGTGACGTTAGGGGGCTATGGCTACACCTTC.

This clone was seen a handful of times. Here the CDR3 reads CASRLNPGQMNTEAFF. CDR3 DNA sequence: TGTGCCAGCAGGTTGAATCCGGGACAGATGAACACTGAAGCTTTCTTT. The chain has TRBV2 and TRBJ1-1; the match to TRBD1 covers 7 bases. V was pared by 6 bases and J by 0 bases, with 10 bases of the junction left unmatched. The CDR3 runs 16 residues. The germline CDR1 and CDR2 sequences are SNHLY and FYNNEI.

The chain joins TRBV4-1 to TRBJ2-3, with D perhaps TRBD1 (6 bases). Looked up from germline, CDR1 is MGHRA and CDR2 is YSYEKL. This CDR3 has 16 amino acids. Trimming pared 1 base from V and 2 bases from J, leaving 13 bases between. CDR3 protein: CASSQGQASITDTQYF. The CDR3 DNA follows: TGCGCCAGCAGCCAAGGACAGGCCTCTATCACAGATACGCAGTATTTT.

CDR3 bases: TGTGCCAGCAGTTACGACAGGACTGCGAATGAAAAACTGTTTTTT. Translated: CASSYDRTANEKLFF. The J gene is TRBJ1-4, the V gene TRBV6-5; D might be TRBD1 (6 bases). Trimming took 2 bases from V and 5 from J, leaving 12 bases between them. Germline V gene sequence: CDR1 MNHEY, CDR2 SVGAGI. CDR3 length: 15 residues.

The rearrangement uses TRBV7-2 and TRBJ1-1, with a weak D call TRBD1 (6 bases). Germline V gene sequence: CDR1 SGHTA, CDR2 FQGNSA. The V end lost 7 bases, the J end lost 7 bases, and 10 bases lay between the germline ends. The CDR3 loop spans 11 amino acids. The CDR3 DNA sequence: TGTGCCAGCAATCAGGGGTTTGAAGCTTTCTTT. It encodes CASNQGFEAFF.

This clone appeared a few times. The chain carries TRBV10-2 and TRBJ1-1, with D tentatively TRBD1 (5 bases). Germline CDR1 is WSHSY and CDR2 is SAAADI. Trimming cost V 10 bases and J 5 bases, with 14 bases left between them. CDR3 length: 12 amino acids. DNA for the CDR3: TGCGCCATAAGGGGAGGGGCTACTGAAGCTTTCTTT. Amino acid sequence: CAIRGGATEAFF.

This clone was observed once. The gene calls are TRBV19 and TRBJ1-1; D is unclear. This CDR3 comprises 14 residues. Germline V lookup: CDR1 LNHDA, CDR2 SQIVND (reference sequence). Trimming stripped 2 bases from V and 12 bases from J, with 19 bases between. For the CDR3, the DNA is TGTGCCAGTAGTATAATTGGAGCCAACTGGAGGTCTTTCTTT. It codes for CASSIIGANWRSFF.